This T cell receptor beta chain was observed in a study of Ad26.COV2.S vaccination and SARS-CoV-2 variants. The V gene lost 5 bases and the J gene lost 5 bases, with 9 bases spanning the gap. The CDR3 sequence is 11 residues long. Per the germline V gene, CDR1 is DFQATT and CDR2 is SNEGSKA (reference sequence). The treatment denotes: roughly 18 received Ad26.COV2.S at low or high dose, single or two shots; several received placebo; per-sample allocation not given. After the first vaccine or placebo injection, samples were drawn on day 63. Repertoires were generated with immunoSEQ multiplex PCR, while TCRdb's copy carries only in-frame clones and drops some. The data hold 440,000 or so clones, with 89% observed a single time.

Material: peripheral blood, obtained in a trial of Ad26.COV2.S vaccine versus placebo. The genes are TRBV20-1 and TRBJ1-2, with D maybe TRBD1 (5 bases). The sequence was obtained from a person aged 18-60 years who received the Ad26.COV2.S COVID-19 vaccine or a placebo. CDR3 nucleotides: TGCAGTGCTGACAGCTGGTATGGCTACACCTTC. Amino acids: CSADSWYGYTF.